This is a list of T cell receptor beta chains from one sample in a study of T cell responses to AZD1222 COVID-19 vaccine. Some clones are missing from TCRdb's copy, which holds only in-frame ones; the method was immunoSEQ multiplex PCR. The repertoire holds 150,000 or so clones, with 90% as singletons. Source: peripheral blood, taken 28 days after the second AZD1222 dose. Receptors originate from an adult who received the AZD1222 COVID-19 vaccine. Each CDR3 is given with its conserved first and last residue. Each record gives: CDR3 protein, J gene, V gene.

CDR3: CASSFIGRRLNYGYTF
J: TRBJ1-2
V: TRBV5-4

CDR3: CASSLGRTGSTEAFF
J: TRBJ1-1
V: TRBV5-6

CDR3: CATSDTPDRGYEQYF
J: TRBJ2-7
V: TRBV24-1

CDR3: CASSSDSSYEQYF
J: TRBJ2-7
V: TRBV18

CDR3: CASSQDPLRTGYNSPLHF
J: TRBJ1-6
V: TRBV4-3

CDR3: CASSAYRGLPLEQYF
J: TRBJ2-7
V: TRBV2

CDR3: CASSPGDNWWTDTQYF
J: TRBJ2-3
V: TRBV19

CDR3: CASIQHLSYNEQFF
J: TRBJ2-1
V: TRBV2

CDR3: CASRLSGITNEKLFF
J: TRBJ1-4
V: TRBV2

CDR3: CAWSALGGHYEQYF
J: TRBJ2-7
V: TRBV30

CDR3: CASSVQALLDEKLFF
J: TRBJ1-4
V: TRBV7-2

CDR3: CASSLWGWGEDNNQPQHF
J: TRBJ1-5
V: TRBV28

CDR3: CASSVAGGVGSEQFF
J: TRBJ2-1
V: TRBV9

CDR3: CSAYKGYTQYF
J: TRBJ2-3
V: TRBV20-1

CDR3: CASPRDSGSTRNGYTF
J: TRBJ1-2
V: TRBV21-1

CDR3: CASSYGFQVQRTEAFF
J: TRBJ1-1
V: TRBV6-5

CDR3: CASSLATGQTISGANVLTF
J: TRBJ2-6
V: TRBV5-5

CDR3: CASSLAGGELEQYF
J: TRBJ2-7
V: TRBV5-4

CDR3: CASSMVSEKLFF
J: TRBJ1-4
V: TRBV7-9

CDR3: CASSQERAGQTSNYGYTF
J: TRBJ1-2
V: TRBV4-1

CDR3: CASSRVGINYGYTF
J: TRBJ1-2
V: TRBV27

CDR3: CASSLRAVGGGDGYTF
J: TRBJ1-2
V: TRBV5-1

CDR3: CASSYPIGVFGNTIYF
J: TRBJ1-3
V: TRBV7-2

CDR3: CASSIDGGKNSYEQYF
J: TRBJ2-7
V: TRBV19

CDR3: CASSYAGQATGELFF
J: TRBJ2-2
V: TRBV6-5

CDR3: CSVGQPEGVHYSETQYF
J: TRBJ2-5
V: TRBV29-1

CDR3: CASSPGGRETQYF
J: TRBJ2-5
V: TRBV18

CDR3: CASSSQETQYF
J: TRBJ2-5
V: TRBV9

CDR3: CAWSVLSNTEAFF
J: TRBJ1-1
V: TRBV30

CDR3: CASSTDSLVRGTEAFF
J: TRBJ1-1
V: TRBV5-4

CDR3: CASRLGGGETQYF
J: TRBJ2-5
V: TRBV6-5

CDR3: CATSRDRLAGGSEQFF
J: TRBJ2-1
V: TRBV15

CDR3: CASSYSSRGGEKLFF
J: TRBJ1-4
V: TRBV6-5

CDR3: CASSLEIREQPQHF
J: TRBJ1-5
V: TRBV7-8

CDR3: CASSYSTRENTGELFF
J: TRBJ2-2
V: TRBV6-6

CDR3: CASSQVDNSPLHF
J: TRBJ1-6
V: TRBV27

CDR3: CASSHRGLEQFF
J: TRBJ2-1
V: TRBV10-1

CDR3: CASTRGGYSNQPQHF
J: TRBJ1-5
V: TRBV6-5

CDR3: CASIDRISNTGELFF
J: TRBJ2-2
V: TRBV19

CDR3: CASSFAAATSTDTQYF
J: TRBJ2-3
V: TRBV7-9

CDR3: CASSPRDRAGYTF
J: TRBJ1-2
V: TRBV28

CDR3: CASSLPTGRSYEQYF
J: TRBJ2-7
V: TRBV28